This T cell receptor beta chain was retrieved from a study of T cell repertoires in cytomegalovirus infection. Study as a whole: An indication of both CMV infection and matching HLA type came from public TCR beta signatures.

TCRdb used MiXCR to reprocess the reads, holding one entry per CDR3 protein. The table has under 600,000 distinct CDR3 sequences, 16% seen once. The CDR3 is 14 residues long. The germline V gene encodes CDR1 MNHNY and CDR2 SVGAGI (reference sequence). V gave up 10 bases and J gave up 7 bases, with 22 bases separating them. Study findings and constraints: What dominated the ex vivo response were HLA-C-restricted CMV-specific TCR beta clonotypes. Carriers of CMV and the relevant HLA type were discriminated by public TCR beta frequency.

This clonotype has a count of ten or more. Antigen unknown. Sequenced material: CD8+ T cells from PBMCs. This chain uses TRBV6-6 with TRBJ2-5; D may be TRBD1 or TRBD2 (5 bases each). This clonotype was obtained from a human donor in good health (CMV status not recorded). Some clones in this sample may be carry-over from other donors' samples. The DNA for the CDR3 is TGTGCCACACGAGACTTCTACCTTGGGGGGACCCAGTACTTC. Protein product: CATRDFYLGGTQYF.